The subject of this entry is one T cell receptor (beta chain). The antigen remains unidentified. PCR was performed using 60 Vbeta and 13 Jbeta primers. Libraries were prepared by immunoSEQ multiplex PCR; TCRdb keeps only in-frame clonotypes and omits some of them. Of about 75,000 clones in the sample, approximately 82% were seen once. The data derive from a study of cytomegalovirus exposure and HLA in healthy donors. As for the study in general: An earlier analysis identified some 110 million unique TCR beta sequences in 150 million to 200 million T cells. Study findings and constraints: Reports showed the classifier diagnosing cytomegalovirus status with high specificity and sensitivity. For most TCR beta V segments, an earlier analysis put the productive rate at about 87% or about 30% of the time.

Germline V lookup: CDR1 SGHTA, CDR2 FQGNSA. CDR3 length: 15 amino acids. Trimming removed 3 bases from V and 6 bases from J; junction bases left unmatched: 8. V usage is TRBV7-2 and J usage is TRBJ2-4, with 7 bases identical to TRBD1. Sequencing was done on a sample of PBMCs. The sequence derives from a man younger than 35 in good health and CMV-seronegative. CDR3: CASSFPPGQTNIQYF. For the CDR3, the DNA is TGTGCCAGCAGCTTTCCCCCGGGACAGACAAACATTCAGTACTTC. Full variable domain (missing parts from reference TRBV7-2 and TRBJ2-4): GAGVSQSPSNKVTEKGKDVELRCDPISGHTALYWYRQSLGQGLEFLIYFQGNSAPDKSGLPSDRFSAERTGGSVSTLTIQRTQQEDSAVYLCASSFPPGQTNIQYFGAGTRLSVL.